The 2 T cell receptor beta chains below were found in one sample sequenced in a study of blood T cell repertoires in COVID-19. Profiled with immunoSEQ multiplex PCR; TCRdb holds only in-frame clones, not every one. Of over 350,000 clones in the sample, 88% were seen once. Sequencing input: PBMCs or T cells enriched from blood (not recorded which). The receptors were gathered from a woman younger than 35 who had recovered from COVID-19.

The rearrangement joins TRBV15 to TRBJ1-1, with D uncertain. Germline V CDR1 and CDR2: LNHNV, YYDKDF (reference sequence). The ends were cut back, 0 bases at V and 3 bases at J, with 5 bases in the middle. The CDR3 sequence is 13 residues long. The CDR3 region is CATSREQHTEAFF. As DNA, the CDR3 is TGTGCCACCAGCAGAGAACAGCACACTGAAGCTTTCTTT.

The chain links TRBV11-2 to TRBJ2-3; 11 bases fit TRBD2. The J segment lost 0 bases and the V segment lost 3 bases, leaving 11 bases of the junction unmatched. This CDR3 has 19 amino acids. Germline CDR1 SGHAT, CDR2 FQNNGV. The CDR3 coding sequence is TGTGCCAGCAGCTTCCCCCTCGCTAGCGGGGGGACTAGCACAGATACGCAGTATTTT. Residues: CASSFPLASGGTSTDTQYF.